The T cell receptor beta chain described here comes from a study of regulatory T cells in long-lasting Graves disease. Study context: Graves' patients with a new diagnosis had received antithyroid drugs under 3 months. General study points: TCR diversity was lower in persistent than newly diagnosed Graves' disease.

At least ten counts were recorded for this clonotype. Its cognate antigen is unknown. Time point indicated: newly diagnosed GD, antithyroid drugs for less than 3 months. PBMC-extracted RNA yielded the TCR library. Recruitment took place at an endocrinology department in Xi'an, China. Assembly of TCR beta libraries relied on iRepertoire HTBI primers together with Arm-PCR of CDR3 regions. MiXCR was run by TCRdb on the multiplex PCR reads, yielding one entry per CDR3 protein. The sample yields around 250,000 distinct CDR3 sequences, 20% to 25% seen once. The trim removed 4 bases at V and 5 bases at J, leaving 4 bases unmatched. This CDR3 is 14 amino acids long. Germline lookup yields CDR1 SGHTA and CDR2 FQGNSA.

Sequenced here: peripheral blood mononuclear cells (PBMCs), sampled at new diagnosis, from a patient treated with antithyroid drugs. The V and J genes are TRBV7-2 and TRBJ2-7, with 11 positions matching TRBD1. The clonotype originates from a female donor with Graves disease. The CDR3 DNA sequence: TGTGCCAGCAGCTGGGACAGGGGGAGGGACGAGCAGTACTTC. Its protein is CASSWDRGRDEQYF.